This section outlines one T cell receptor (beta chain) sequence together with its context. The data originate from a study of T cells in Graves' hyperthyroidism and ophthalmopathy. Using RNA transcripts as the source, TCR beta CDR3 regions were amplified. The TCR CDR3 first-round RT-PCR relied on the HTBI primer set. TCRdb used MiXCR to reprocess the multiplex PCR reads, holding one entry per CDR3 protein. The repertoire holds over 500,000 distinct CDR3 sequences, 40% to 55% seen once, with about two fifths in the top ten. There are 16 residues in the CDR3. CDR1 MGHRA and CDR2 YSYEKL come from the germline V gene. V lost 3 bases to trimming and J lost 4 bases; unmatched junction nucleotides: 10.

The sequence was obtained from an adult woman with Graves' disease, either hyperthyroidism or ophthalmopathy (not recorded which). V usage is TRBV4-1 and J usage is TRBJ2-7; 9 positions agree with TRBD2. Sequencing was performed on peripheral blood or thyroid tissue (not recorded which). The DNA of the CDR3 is TGCGCCAGCAGCCAGACCCTTAGCGGGAGTCCGTACGAGCAGTACTTC. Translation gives CASSQTLSGSPYEQYF.